Only a few counts were recorded for the clone carrying this T cell receptor (beta chain). The source of the sample is a study of T cells in Graves' hyperthyroidism and ophthalmopathy. Regions amplified from RNA transcripts were the TCR beta CDR3 regions. Initially, a first-round RT-PCR of the TCR CDR3 employed the HTBI primer set. TCRdb analysed the multiplex PCR reads with MiXCR anew, one entry per CDR3 protein. The table shows about 250,000 distinct CDR3 sequences, with approximately 25% occurring only once. Trimming stripped 1 base from V and 7 bases from J, with 7 bases between. From germline, CDR1 is SGHAT and CDR2 FQNNGV. This CDR3 has 13 residues.

This TCR came from a woman aged 40 to 55 with Graves' ophthalmopathy. This sequence joins TRBV11-2 and TRBJ2-2; D unresolved. The sequenced sample consisted of blood. The CDR3 is CASSLASSGELFF. The CDR3 DNA follows: TGTGCCAGCAGCTTAGCCAGCAGCGGGGAGCTGTTTTTT. The full variable domain, with the rest looked up from reference TRBV11-2 and TRBJ2-2, is EAGVAQSPRYKIIEKRQSVAFWCNPISGHATLYWYQQILGQGPKLLIQFQNNGVVDDSQLPKDRFSAERLKGVDSTLKIQPAKLEDSAVYLCASSLASSGELFFGEGSRLTVL.